This is a list of T cell receptor beta chains from one sample in a study of T cell responses to AZD1222 COVID-19 vaccine. Only in-frame clones appear in the TCRdb table, and some are missing; sequencing was by immunoSEQ multiplex PCR. The sample holds about 150,000 clones, approximately 90% seen once. The sequencing here drew on peripheral blood, taken on day 0 of AZD1222 vaccination. Receptors originate from an adult in good health. Each CDR3 is given with its conserved first and last residue. Rows give clone size only sometimes, using once, few, many, or a class for an expanded clone.

abundance | j_gene | v_gene | CDR3aa
once | TRBJ1-6 | TRBV10-2 | CASTSGVYNSPLHF
. | TRBJ1-1 | TRBV6-4 | CASRIDRGYTEAFF
few | TRBJ1-2 | TRBV12-3/TRBV12-4 | CASSLTVRGYTF
. | TRBJ2-7 | TRBV4-1 | CASSQEGFQGMAYEQYF
. | TRBJ1-1 | TRBV3-1/TRBV3-2 | CASSQEGGSAFF
. | TRBJ2-1 | TRBV18 | CASSPHPNEQFF
. | TRBJ1-3 | TRBV5-1 | CASSLDIDGNTIYF
. | TRBJ1-2 | TRBV3-1/TRBV3-2 | CASSQMANYGYTF
. | TRBJ2-7 | TRBV5-5 | CASSLAGTGDYEQYF
. | TRBJ1-1 | TRBV28 | CASRTANTEAFF
. | TRBJ2-7 | TRBV6-5 | CASSYGAEQYF
. | TRBJ2-7 | TRBV7-2 | CASSSLSPNYEQYF
. | TRBJ1-3 | TRBV30 | CAWSIRQALSGNTIYF
. | TRBJ1-2 | TRBV2 | CASSRPPGQEKNYGYTF